The clone carrying this T cell receptor beta chain was seen a handful of times. This sample's treatment: over 15 received Ad26.COV2.S at low or high dose, single or two shots; a few received placebo; per-sample allocation not given. Sampling took place 63 days after the first vaccine or placebo injection. It was an adult aged 18-55 years in Boston who was the donor. These data originate in a study of Ad26.COV2.S vaccination and SARS-CoV-2 variants. After removal of 3 bases from V and 4 bases from J, the junction contained 17 bases not matched to a gene. The CDR3 totals 22 residues. Germline V gene sequence: CDR1 SGHVS, CDR2 FQNEAQ. Profiling relied on immunoSEQ multiplex PCR, and the TCRdb table lists in-frame clones only, not all of them. The sample has around 450,000 clones; roughly 89% are singletons.

The TCR comes from a person aged 18-65 years who received the Ad26.COV2.S COVID-19 vaccine or a placebo. The sequencing used peripheral blood, collected in a trial of Ad26.COV2.S vaccine versus placebo. The J gene is TRBJ2-2, the V gene TRBV7-8, with 16 bases aligning to TRBD2. Written as DNA, the CDR3 is TGTGCCAGCAGCTTTTATCTCCTGCCGGGACTAGCGGGGGGGCAGGGCACCGGGGAGCTGTTTTTT. Its translation: CASSFYLLPGLAGGQGTGELFF.